The rows below give T cell receptor beta chains drawn from one sample of a study of CD8 T cells in ankylosing spondylitis. TCRdb processed the 5' RACE reads anew with MiXCR; each CDR3 protein has one entry. The sample lists approximately 200,000 distinct CDR3 sequences; 9.5% to 15% were seen once. The material sequenced was blood, either unsorted or a sorted T cell fraction (not recorded which). All receptors derive from a male donor with ankylosing spondylitis or in good health (not recorded which). CDR3s leave out the opening cysteine and the closing phenylalanine or tryptophan.

v_call: TRBV25-1; cdr3_aa: ASSEPRDSPLH
v_call: TRBV2; cdr3_aa: ASSTGQGVDTQY
v_call: TRBV3-1; cdr3_aa: ASSQFGGSYYEQY
v_call: TRBV5-5; cdr3_aa: ASSVEGFGEQY
v_call: TRBV5-6; cdr3_aa: ASSFSDRPLSYNEQF
v_call: TRBV12-5; cdr3_aa: ASGLVLGGANTGELF
v_call: TRBV19; cdr3_aa: ASSIEGGGETQY
v_call: TRBV7-9; cdr3_aa: ASSPSTTEAF
v_call: TRBV30; cdr3_aa: AWSRDTNTEAF
v_call: TRBV5-1; cdr3_aa: ASSLVEPRTDTQY
v_call: TRBV14; cdr3_aa: ASSQGVPGRLAKNIQY
v_call: TRBV20-1; cdr3_aa: SARPRRGADQPQH
v_call: TRBV4-1; cdr3_aa: ASSKDRGRPHEQY
v_call: TRBV29-1; cdr3_aa: SVEMDREEGETQY
v_call: TRBV20-1; cdr3_aa: SARGGGDTEAF
v_call: TRBV9; cdr3_aa: ASSPTGYGEAF
v_call: TRBV12-3/TRBV12-4; cdr3_aa: ASTSGTTYNEQF